Given below is one T cell receptor beta chain in context. This sample was included in a study of blood T cells in healthy people across ages. A J-beta primer mix and a sample-barcoded 5' primer were used in a second PCR of about 7 to 12 cycles. Through a template-switch adaptor with 12 random nucleotides, each cDNA molecule received a tag. TCRdb passed the 5' RACE reads through MiXCR, listing each CDR3 protein once. The sample includes hundreds of thousands of distinct CDR3 sequences, around 24% seen only once; the top ten take 8.7%. Germline assignment: CDR1 MNHEY and CDR2 SVGAGI. V was pared by 8 bases and J by 0 bases, with 6 bases between. This CDR3 has 12 residues. Per sample, a minimum of 6.5 million PBMCs were isolated. These data were likewise used in another study, on T cells of mothers and their children. That paper adds: cDNA synthesis used all extracted RNA, roughly 1.5 ug per 15 ul.

The material sequenced was blood. The chain carries TRBV6-5 and TRBJ2-3, with D unclear. The sequence came from a boy aged 5-17 years in good health. The CDR3 coding sequence is TGTGCCAGCCAAAGAAGCACAGATACGCAGTATTTT. Its protein is CASQRSTDTQYF.